The sequence of this TCR beta chain was determined in a study of cytomegalovirus exposure and HLA in healthy donors. Whole-study context: Genotyping showed less than 85% of approximately 430 donors falling in the Caucasian-associated ancestry cluster.

Notes on this clone: Its antigen is undetermined.

General study findings and limits: The authors excluded some V segments, including TRBV6-2 and TRBV6-3, as indistinguishable.

The PCR had 60 Vbeta and 13 Jbeta primers. The assay was immunoSEQ multiplex PCR, and TCRdb's table has in-frame clones only and misses some. This table has approximately 120,000 clones, approximately 73% appearing once. Every donor was a healthy person donating bone marrow. The CDR3 length is 14 residues. Germline CDR1 and CDR2: SGHDT and YYEEEE. Germline trimming cut 3 bases from V and 4 bases from J; bases unmatched to any gene: 4. Sequenced input: PBMCs. This receptor was obtained from a man aged 55-75 years in good health and CMV-seropositive. J is TRBJ2-7 and V is TRBV5-6; 10 nucleotides match TRBD2. The CDR3 is CASSSGLARYEQYF. CDR3 bases: TGTGCCAGCAGCTCGGGACTAGCGAGATACGAGCAGTACTTC.